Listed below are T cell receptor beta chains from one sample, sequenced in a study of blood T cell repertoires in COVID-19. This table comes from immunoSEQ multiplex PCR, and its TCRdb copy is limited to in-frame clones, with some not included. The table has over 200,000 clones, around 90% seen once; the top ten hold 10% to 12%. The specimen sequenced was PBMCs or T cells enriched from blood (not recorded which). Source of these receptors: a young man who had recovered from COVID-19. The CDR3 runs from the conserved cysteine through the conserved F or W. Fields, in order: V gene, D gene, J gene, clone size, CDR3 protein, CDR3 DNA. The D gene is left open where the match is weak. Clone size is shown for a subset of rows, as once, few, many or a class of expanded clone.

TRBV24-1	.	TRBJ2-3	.	CATSIGYTDTQYF	TGTGCCACCAGTATCGGTTACACAGATACGCAGTATTTT
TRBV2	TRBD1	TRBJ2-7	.	CASNLQGYEQYF	TGTGCCAGCAACCTACAGGGGTACGAGCAGTACTTC
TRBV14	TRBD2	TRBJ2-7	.	CASSKTTSAAYEQYF	TGTGCCAGCAGCAAAACGACTAGCGCAGCTTACGAGCAGTACTTC
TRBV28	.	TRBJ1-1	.	CASSYGEWGEAFF	TGTGCCAGCAGTTACGGGGAATGGGGTGAAGCTTTCTTT
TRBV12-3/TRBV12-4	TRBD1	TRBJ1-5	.	CATGGGRSQPQHF	TGTGCCACTGGAGGGGGCCGTTCACAGCCCCAGCATTTT
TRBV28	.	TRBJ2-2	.	CASSFNAHSPTGELFF	TGTGCCAGCAGTTTTAACGCCCACAGTCCAACCGGGGAGCTGTTTTTT
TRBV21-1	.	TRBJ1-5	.	CAGQPGGQPQHF	TGTGCCGGGCAACCCGGAGGGCAGCCCCAGCATTTT
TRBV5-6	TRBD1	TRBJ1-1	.	CASSDFDRGGNTEAFF	TGTGCCAGCAGCGATTTCGACAGGGGAGGGAACACTGAAGCTTTCTTT
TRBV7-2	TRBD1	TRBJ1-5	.	CASSPPGQGANQPQHF	TGTGCCAGCAGCCCCCCCGGACAGGGGGCCAATCAGCCCCAGCATTTT
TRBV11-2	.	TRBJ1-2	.	CATKGRINYGYTF	TGTGCCACGAAGGGGAGGATCAACTATGGCTACACCTTC
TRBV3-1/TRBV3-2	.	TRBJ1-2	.	CASSQDPRVGGYTF	TGTGCCAGCAGCCAAGATCCCAGGGTGGGAGGCTACACCTTC
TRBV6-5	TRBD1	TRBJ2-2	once	CASSRTGGQSGELFF	TGTGCCAGCAGCCGGACAGGGGGACAATCCGGGGAGCTGTTTTTT
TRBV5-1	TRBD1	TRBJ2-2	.	CASSSTGQVNTGELFF	TGCGCCAGCAGCTCAACCGGACAGGTGAACACCGGGGAGCTGTTTTTT
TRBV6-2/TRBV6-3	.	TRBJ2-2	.	CASSKTGLHTGELFF	TGTGCCAGCAGTAAGACGGGACTTCACACCGGGGAGCTGTTTTTT
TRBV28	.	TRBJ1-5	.	CASSPLSSGPDQPQHF	TGTGCCAGCAGTCCTCTAAGTTCAGGGCCGGACCAGCCCCAGCATTTT
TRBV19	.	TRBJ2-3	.	CASSIGAGTSTDTQYF	TGTGCCAGTAGTATCGGAGCCGGGACTAGCACAGATACGCAGTATTTT
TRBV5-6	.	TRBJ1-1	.	CASSLAREAFF	TGTGCCAGCAGCTTGGCCAGGGAAGCTTTCTTT
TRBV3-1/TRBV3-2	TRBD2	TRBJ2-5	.	CASSQVASGGETQYF	TGTGCCAGCAGCCAAGTGGCTAGCGGGGGGGAGACCCAGTACTTC
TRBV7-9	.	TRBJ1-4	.	CASSFSTEVEKLFF	TGTGCCAGCAGCTTTAGCACCGAAGTGGAAAAACTGTTTTTT
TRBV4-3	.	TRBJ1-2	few	CASSQVQASYGYTF	TGCGCCAGCAGCCAAGTACAGGCCTCCTATGGCTACACCTTC
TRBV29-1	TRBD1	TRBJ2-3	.	CSLGQGVTGTDTQYF	TGCAGCCTTGGACAGGGCGTAACGGGCACAGATACGCAGTATTTT
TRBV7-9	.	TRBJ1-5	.	CASRKGGGDGNQPQHF	TGTGCCAGCCGAAAAGGCGGGGGTGATGGCAATCAGCCCCAGCATTTT
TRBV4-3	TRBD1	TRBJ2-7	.	CASSQGRTGGYEQYF	TGCGCCAGCAGCCAAGGCCGGACAGGGGGTTACGAGCAGTACTTC
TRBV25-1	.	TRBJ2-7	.	CASSTQAGVYEQYF	TGTGCCAGCAGTACCCAAGCAGGGGTCTACGAGCAGTACTTC
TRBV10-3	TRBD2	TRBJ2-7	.	CAISEAGYEQYF	TGTGCCATCAGTGAAGCGGGGTACGAGCAGTACTTC
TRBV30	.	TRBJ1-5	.	CAWSVSGNQPQHF	TGTGCCTGGAGTGTTTCAGGGAATCAGCCCCAGCATTTT
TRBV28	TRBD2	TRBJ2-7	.	CASSRSGLAGGVWQYF	TGTGCCAGCAGCCGATCGGGACTAGCGGGAGGCGTATGGCAGTACTTC
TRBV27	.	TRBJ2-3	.	CASSRDREAGTQYF	TGTGCCAGCAGTCGGGATCGGGAAGCAGGTACGCAGTATTTT
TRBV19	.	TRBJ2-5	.	CASSIEGAGETQYF	TGTGCCAGTAGTATCGAGGGGGCGGGGGAGACCCAGTACTTC
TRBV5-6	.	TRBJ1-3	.	CASNRGSGNTIYF	TGTGCCAGCAATCGAGGTTCTGGAAACACCATATATTTT
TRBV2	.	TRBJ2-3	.	CASSKTVDTQYF	TGTGCCAGCAGTAAGACAGTGGATACGCAGTATTTT
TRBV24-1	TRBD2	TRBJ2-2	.	CATRGTSYDTGELFF	TGTGCCACCAGAGGGACTAGCTATGACACCGGGGAGCTGTTTTTT
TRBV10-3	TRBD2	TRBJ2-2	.	CAIGREARRGGELFF	TGTGCCATCGGGCGGGAGGCTCGAAGGGGCGGGGAGCTGTTTTTT
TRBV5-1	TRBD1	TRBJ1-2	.	CASSPARGQGDGYTF	TGCGCCAGCAGTCCGGCGAGGGGGCAGGGGGATGGCTACACCTTC
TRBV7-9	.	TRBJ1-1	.	CASSLAGAAGEAFF	TGTGCCAGCAGCTTAGCGGGGGCGGCTGGTGAAGCTTTCTTT
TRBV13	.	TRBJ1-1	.	CASSPYGNTEAFF	TGTGCCAGCAGCCCATACGGGAACACTGAAGCTTTCTTT
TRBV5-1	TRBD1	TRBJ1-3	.	CASSLAGTGRGNTIYF	TGCGCCAGCAGCTTGGCCGGGACAGGGAGAGGAAACACCATATATTTT
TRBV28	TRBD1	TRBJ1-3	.	CASSSGQLSGNTIYF	TGTGCCAGCAGTTCGGGACAGCTCTCTGGAAACACCATATATTTT
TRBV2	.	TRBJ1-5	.	CATGGGPKDQPQHF	TGTGCCACCGGGGGGGGGCCGAAGGATCAGCCCCAGCATTTT
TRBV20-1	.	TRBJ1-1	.	CSASTPRGNTEAFF	TGCAGTGCTAGTACCCCCAGGGGGAACACTGAAGCTTTCTTT